This T cell receptor beta chain was sequenced in a study of CD8+ T cells in alopecia areata. Study-level information: Treatment of the treated patients consisted of oral tofacitinib, 5 to 10 mg twice daily. Tofacitinib ran for 6 to 18 months before 6 months off drug. Whole-study results and caveats: Shared TCR sequences were less clear between patients than in mice, possibly partly from HLA diversity.

A few counts support this clone. The antigen is not known. Extraction of RNA preceded its reverse transcription into cDNA, which served as the sequencing template. Clones were sequenced by immunoSEQ multiplex PCR, and TCRdb holds only the in-frame ones, with some missing. The data contain around 140,000 clones, 51% of them singletons. Isolation of CD4+ and CD8+ T cells from PBMCs was achieved by sorting. This sample comprised CD4+ T cells sorted from blood, obtained at week 0. The sequence came from a human donor with alopecia areata.

The DNA for the CDR3 is TGTGCCAGTAGTAGAACAGGGGAGGCGGGGGCCAACGTCCTGACTTTC. This gives the protein CASSRTGEAGANVLTF. V and J are TRBV19 and TRBJ2-6; possible D gene TRBD1, 7 bases. The CDR3 runs 16 residues. The V end was cut by 4 bases, the J end by 4 bases, with 14 bases between. Germline CDR1 reads LNHDA; CDR2 reads SQIVND (reference sequence).